One sample yielded the 28 T cell receptor beta chains listed below, sequenced in a study of OX40 agonist ivuxolimab in advanced cancers. This table comes from immunoSEQ multiplex PCR, and its TCRdb copy is limited to in-frame clones, with some not included. In the table there are 95,000 to 150,000 clones, around 95% of which are singletons. The starting material was CD4+ or CD8+ T cells sorted from blood, obtained in a trial of the OX40 agonist ivuxolimab. All receptors derive from an adult with an advanced solid tumor such as melanoma, head and neck, liver or kidney cancer.

This chain links TRBV9 with TRBJ1-1; a possible D gene is TRBD1 (5 bases). The CDR3 extends over 15 amino acids. Trimming stripped 4 bases from V and 0 bases from J, with 13 bases between. Germline values: CDR1 SGDLS, CDR2 YYNGEE. The CDR3 DNA follows: TGTGCCAGCAGCCCCCAGGGAAACCTGAACACTGAAGCTTTCTTT. Residues: CASSPQGNLNTEAFF.

CDR3 sequence reads: CASSSRQGTVAGELFF. The CDR3 DNA is TGTGCCAGCAGCTCTCGACAGGGAACAGTAGCCGGGGAGCTGTTTTTT. This sequence joins TRBV7-3 and TRBJ2-2, with TRBD1 matching over 7 bases. The germline CDR1 and CDR2 sequences are SGHTA and FQGTGA. The length of the CDR3 is 16 residues. Trimming took 4 bases from V and 6 from J; bases not matched to a gene: 11.

The rearrangement uses TRBV7-3 and TRBJ1-4; 9 nucleotides agree with TRBD1. Germline assignment: CDR1 SGHTA and CDR2 FQGTGA. The CDR3 totals 17 residues. With 0 bases clipped from V and 7 bases from J, the junction kept 9 bases outside the gene matches. The CDR3 nucleotides are TGTGCCAGCAGCTTAACATTTCTGACAGGGGGAGTTGAAAAACTGTTTTTT. Its translation: CASSLTFLTGGVEKLFF. The entire variable domain, with the rest obtained from reference TRBV7-3 and TRBJ1-4, is as follows: GAGVSQTPSNKVTEKGKYVELRCDPISGHTALYWYRQSLGQGPEFLIYFQGTGAADDSGLPNDRFFAVRPEGSVSTLKIQRTERGDSAVYLCASSLTFLTGGVEKLFFGSGTQLSVL.

The chain combines TRBV9 with TRBJ2-7; 7 nucleotides agree with TRBD1. In germline, CDR1 is SGDLS, CDR2 YYNGEE. The V gene end was trimmed by 4 bases and the J gene end by 2 bases; junction bases not matched to a gene: 9. The CDR3 is made up of 15 amino acids. The CDR3 region is CASSPTDRATYEQYF. The CDR3 bases are TGTGCCAGCAGCCCGACCGACAGGGCCACCTACGAGCAGTACTTC. The whole variable domain, filled in from reference TRBV9 and TRBJ2-7, reads DSGVTQTPKHLITATGQRVTLRCSPRSGDLSVYWYQQSLDQGLQFLIQYYNGEERAKGNILERFSAQQFPDLHSELNLSSLELGDSALYFCASSPTDRATYEQYFGPGTRLTVT.

The chain combines TRBV29-1 with TRBJ2-7, with D perhaps matching TRBD1 (5 bases). Between the trimmed V and J ends, which lost 1 base and 7 bases, there was a span of 14 bases. Looked up from germline, CDR1 is SQVTM and CDR2 is ANQGSEA. The CDR3 extends over 13 amino acids. In DNA, the CDR3 is TGCAGCGTTGAAGGTCTGGGGTCAGGGGAGCAGTACTTC. Residues: CSVEGLGSGEQYF.

The chain links TRBV5-8 to TRBJ2-1; D may be TRBD2 (5 bases). From germline, CDR1 is SGHTS and CDR2 YDEGEE. The CDR3 is 15 residues long. The V and J ends lost 3 bases and 4 bases respectively, with 14 bases between them. The CDR3 region has the DNA TGTGCCAGCAGCTACCCGGGGTCCAGATACAATGAGCAGTTCTTC. Its translation: CASSYPGSRYNEQFF.

The rearrangement uses TRBV10-3 and TRBJ2-3; D gene uncertain. Looked up from germline, CDR1 is ENHRY and CDR2 is SYGVKD. CDR3 length: 11 residues. V shed 10 bases and J shed 3 bases, with 8 bases lying between them. CDR3 nucleotides: TGTGCCACCCTCGAGACAGATACGCAGTATTTT. Its protein product is CATLETDTQYF.

This sequence joins TRBV19 and TRBJ1-6, with a tentative D call TRBD1 (6 bases). This CDR3 region has 16 residues. The germline gives CDR1 LNHDA, CDR2 SQIVND (reference sequence). The V end lost 6 bases, the J end lost 8 bases, and 20 bases lay between the germline ends. The CDR3 loop reads CASREGHTGVYSPLHF. The DNA of the CDR3 is TGTGCCAGTAGGGAGGGACACACCGGGGTATATTCACCCCTCCACTTT.

The chain recombines TRBV4-1 with TRBJ2-7; D perhaps matches TRBD1 (5 bases). Trimming stripped 1 base from V and 3 bases from J, with 16 bases between. Germline CDR1 and CDR2: MGHRA and YSYEKL. The CDR3 has 16 amino acids. The CDR3 region is CASSQAQRPGNYEQYF. CDR3 nucleotide sequence: TGCGCCAGCAGCCAAGCTCAACGCCCAGGGAACTACGAGCAGTACTTC.

V and J are TRBV18 and TRBJ2-3; D gene uncertain. The germline V gene encodes CDR1 KGHSH and CDR2 LQKENI. This CDR3 has 13 amino acids. With 2 bases removed from V and 6 bases from J, the gap between germline ends came to 9 bases. CDR3 protein: CASSPSVGDTQYF. The DNA of the CDR3 is TGTGCCAGCTCACCATCGGTTGGGGATACGCAGTATTTT.

The rearrangement links TRBV5-6 to TRBJ2-5; no definite D call. The CDR3 length is 16 residues. CDR1 is SGHDT and CDR2 is YYEEEE in the germline V gene. V lost 4 bases and J 2 bases, leaving 18 bases between the germline ends. The DNA of the CDR3 is TGTGCCAGCAGCGTTTCCCGACGGAAGCGTCAAGAGACCCAGTACTTC. Translating gives CASSVSRRKRQETQYF. Drawing the rest from reference TRBV5-6 and TRBJ2-5, the complete variable domain is DAGVTQSPTHLIKTRGQQVTLRCSPKSGHDTVSWYQQALGQGPQFIFQYYEEEERQRGNFPDRFSGHQFPNYSSELNVNALLLGDSALYLCASSVSRRKRQETQYFGPGTRLLVL.

This rearrangement joins TRBV18 to TRBJ2-2; D not certain. CDR3 size: 17 residues. The germline V and J ends were trimmed by 1 base and 4 bases, with 16 bases remaining between them. Germline lookup yields CDR1 KGHSH and CDR2 LQKENI. Here the CDR3 DNA reads TGTGCCAGCTCACCACAGTTGGGCAAGTTGACCACCGGGGAGCTGTTTTTT. The encoded protein is CASSPQLGKLTTGELFF.

This clone has a single count. This chain uses TRBV4-3 with TRBJ2-2, with 9 bases identical to TRBD1. Germline V lookup: CDR1 LGHNA, CDR2 YSLEER. The CDR3 runs to 17 residues. V gave up 0 bases and J gave up 5 bases; unmatched junction bases: 7. The CDR3: CASSQEPGTGRTGELFF. CDR3 in DNA: TGCGCCAGCAGCCAAGAACCCGGGACAGGGAGGACCGGGGAGCTGTTTTTT.

The genes are TRBV5-1 and TRBJ1-4, with D hard to call. The germline V gene encodes CDR1 SGHRS and CDR2 YFSETQ. This CDR3 is built from 13 residues. V lost 7 bases and J 4 bases, leaving 11 bases between the germline ends. CDR3 residues: CASQTGNNEKLFF. CDR3 coding DNA: TGCGCCAGCCAAACCGGGAATAATGAAAAACTGTTTTTT.

V usage is TRBV10-1 and J usage is TRBJ1-1; D unresolved. CDR3 size: 10 residues. Trimming cost V 10 bases and J 6 bases, with 9 bases left between them. Germline V lookup: CDR1 WNHNN, CDR2 SYGVQD (reference sequence). CDR3 loop: CAISLPEAFF. The CDR3 DNA is TGCGCCATCTCGTTACCTGAAGCTTTCTTT.

V gene TRBV5-1 combines with J gene TRBJ1-4; 8 bases are shared with TRBD1. Trimming cost V 2 bases and J 7 bases; bases outside gene matches: 10. Germline loops: CDR1 SGHRS, CDR2 YFSETQ. The CDR3 length is 16 residues. CDR3 protein: CASSFNGQGAGEKLFF. In DNA form, the CDR3 reads TGCGCCAGCAGCTTCAACGGTCAGGGGGCTGGTGAAAAACTGTTTTTT.

The V call is TRBV4-3, the J call TRBJ1-1; unclear D gene. CDR3 length equals 17 residues. Germline V gives CDR1 LGHNA, CDR2 YSLEER. Trimming took off 0 bases at V and 3 bases at J, with 17 bases between the two ends. This chain's CDR3 is CASSQDLTQSGDTEAFF. In DNA, the CDR3 is TGCGCCAGCAGCCAAGACCTAACACAATCTGGGGACACTGAAGCTTTCTTT.

V is TRBV5-4 and J is TRBJ2-2; TRBD1 aligns across 7 bases. The length of the CDR3 is 16 residues. Germline V gene lookup returns CDR1 SGHNT and CDR2 YYREEE (reference sequence). V lost 4 bases and J lost 0; bases outside the gene matches: 6. CDR3 coding DNA: TGTGCCAGCAGCACTCGACAGGGAACGAACACCGGGGAGCTGTTTTTT. This sequence encodes CASSTRQGTNTGELFF.

The chain has TRBV11-3 and TRBJ2-5; TRBD2 matches at 8 bases. CDR1 is SGHNT, CDR2 YENEEA, per germline. J lost 2 bases, V lost 3 bases, and 5 bases had no gene match. The CDR3 extends over 15 amino acids. The CDR3 is CASSLASGSQETQYF. CDR3 DNA sequence: TGTGCCAGCAGCTTGGCTAGCGGGTCGCAAGAGACCCAGTACTTC.

This chain connects TRBV5-6 to TRBJ2-1, with a possible D match to TRBD2 (6 bases). V shed 4 bases and J shed 4 bases, with 15 bases lying between them. This CDR3 comprises 15 residues. Germline V gives CDR1 SGHDT, CDR2 YYEEEE. The CDR3 coding sequence is TGTGCCAGCAGCCTACGGGGGAGTAGGTACAATGAGCAGTTCTTC. Translation gives CASSLRGSRYNEQFF. The full variable domain, rest sourced from reference TRBV5-6 and TRBJ2-1, is DAGVTQSPTHLIKTRGQQVTLRCSPKSGHDTVSWYQQALGQGPQFIFQYYEEEERQRGNFPDRFSGHQFPNYSSELNVNALLLGDSALYLCASSLRGSRYNEQFFGPGTRLTVL.

The CDR3 DNA follows: TGTGCCAGCAGTGCCATGCTAGCGGGAGGGAATGAGCAGTTCTTC. This sequence encodes CASSAMLAGGNEQFF. V and J are TRBV28 and TRBJ2-1, with 12 bases identical to TRBD2. Germline assignment: CDR1 MDHEN and CDR2 SYDVKM. The CDR3 sequence is 15 residues long. Trimming took 5 bases from V and 7 from J; bases not matched to a gene: 6.

The chain employs TRBV27 and TRBJ1-2; the D gene is possibly TRBD1 (5 bases). The CDR3 has 15 amino acids. Germline lookup yields CDR1 MNHEY and CDR2 SMNVEV (reference sequence). The germline V and J ends were trimmed by 6 bases and 3 bases, with 17 bases remaining between them. The CDR3 DNA is TGTGCCAGCAGAGGGTGGGGCTACCTTGACTATGGCTACACCTTC. Its translation: CASRGWGYLDYGYTF.

The CDR3 spells CASSRRAATNEKLFF. In DNA form, the CDR3 reads TGTGCCAGCAGCAGAAGAGCAGCAACTAATGAAAAACTGTTTTTT. The chain combines TRBV7-6 with TRBJ1-4; D remains unclear. Germline CDR1 is SGHVS and CDR2 is FNYEAQ. Trimming shortened V by 5 bases and J by 0 bases, and 10 bases separated the two germline ends. The CDR3 has 15 residues.

This chain joins TRBV5-1 and TRBJ2-3, with a tentative D call TRBD2 (6 bases). V was clipped by 4 bases and J by 2 bases, with 14 bases between them. This CDR3 has 15 residues. The V gene's germline CDR1 is SGHRS and CDR2 YFSETQ. The CDR3, as DNA: TGCGCCAGCAGCGGGCGGGGACGCGACACAGATACGCAGTATTTT. Amino acid sequence: CASSGRGRDTDTQYF.

J is TRBJ2-7 and V is TRBV19; tentative D call: TRBD2 (5 bases). V was trimmed by 3 bases and J by 0 bases, leaving 9 bases between them. The CDR3 has 14 residues. The V gene's germline CDR1 is LNHDA and CDR2 SQIVND (reference sequence). The CDR3 sequence is CASSIPTNSYEQYF. Written as DNA, the CDR3 is TGTGCCAGTAGTATCCCGACTAACTCCTACGAGCAGTACTTC. The full variable domain, in which reference TRBV19 and TRBJ2-7 provide the parts outside the CDR3, is DGGITQSPKYLFRKEGQNVTLSCEQNLNHDAMYWYRQDPGQGLRLIYYSQIVNDFQKGDIAEGYSVSREKKESFPLTVTSAQKNPTAFYLCASSIPTNSYEQYFGPGTRLTVT.

V usage is TRBV6-6 and J usage is TRBJ1-2, with 8 bases fitting TRBD1. The CDR3 has 16 amino acids. Trimming cost V 0 bases and J 7 bases; bases outside gene matches: 10. Germline CDR1 is MNHNY and CDR2 is SVGAGI (reference sequence). In nucleotides, the CDR3 is TGTGCCAGCAGTTACTCACGCAGCCCCAGGGGGCCTGGCTACACCTTC. This translates into CASSYSRSPRGPGYTF.

The chain couples TRBV9 to TRBJ2-7, with 12 positions matching TRBD1. V shed 0 bases and J 2 bases; nucleotides not matched to a gene: 3. Germline CDR1 SGDLS, CDR2 YYNGEE. The CDR3 sequence is 16 residues long. CDR3 region: CASSVAGQGAPYEQYF. CDR3 in DNA: TGTGCCAGCAGCGTAGCGGGACAGGGGGCCCCCTACGAGCAGTACTTC.

The chain links TRBV13 to TRBJ2-7, with D possibly being TRBD1 (5 bases). Germline V gives CDR1 PRHDT, CDR2 FYEKMQ (reference sequence). Trimming removed 4 bases from V and 2 bases from J, with 9 bases in between. This CDR3 comprises 13 residues. The CDR3 loop reads CASSSRQTYEQYF. As DNA, the CDR3 is TGTGCCAGCAGCTCCCGACAGACCTACGAGCAGTACTTC.